The present T cell receptor beta chain was sequenced within a study of shared clonotypes between healthy human individuals. Study-wide results and limits: Larger richness was generally estimated for naive than memory subsets. Sharing of clonotypes among donors was expected to vary with sequencing depth.

Assay runs were performed at deep level. Study processing details: As immunoSEQ supplied junction-only sequences (without quality scores), filtering differed. Assay: immunoSEQ multiplex PCR; the TCRdb copy retains only in-frame clones and omits some. D and trimming come from the DNA, and the V and J calls and clone size come from that table. The sample records over a million clones, 95% to 97% being singletons. Germline-derived CDR1 and CDR2 are MDHEN and SYDVKM. V lost 10 bases, J lost 5 bases, and 6 bases stayed unmatched. This CDR3 region has 12 residues. About this clone: No antigen is known for it.

The origin of this receptor is a man aged 25-45 years in good health. The J gene is TRBJ2-7, the V gene TRBV28, with TRBD1 matching 9 bases. Sequencing input: naive CD4+ T cells sorted from blood. Regarding subset: CD45RA+ positively selected. The CDR3 loop reads CAIRDRVHEQYF. The CDR3 DNA reads TGTGCCATCCGGGACAGGGTGCACGAGCAGTACTTC.